This is a list of T cell receptor beta chains from one sample in a study of T cell repertoires in cytomegalovirus infection. MiXCR, applied by TCRdb to the reads, yields one record per CDR3 protein. The data show approximately 910,000 distinct CDR3 sequences, with under 40% seen just once and roughly 13% held by the top ten. Their cognate antigens are unknown. The source was cultured CD8+ T cells from PBMCs, collected from culture after CMV antigen stimulation. The receptors stem from a human donor in good health (CMV status not recorded). Some clones in this sample may be carry-over from other donors' samples. Each CDR3 is given with its conserved first and last residue.

TRBJ2-1	TRBV19	CVSSQPGLAGGSYNEQFF
TRBJ2-3	TRBV9	CASSVWAGASTDTQYF
TRBJ1-5	TRBV7-9	CASSPAGTPGPQHF
TRBJ1-4	TRBV7-8	CASSTIWTDNNEKLFF
TRBJ2-2	TRBV29-1	CSVEVAKANTGELFF
TRBJ1-2	TRBV7-2	CASSLGSGFNYGYTF
TRBJ2-1	TRBV5-6	CASVTGGSEGEQFF
TRBJ2-1	TRBV6-5	CASSYSKTASSYNEQFF
TRBJ2-1	TRBV27	CASWSGGATYNEQFF
TRBJ1-2	TRBV2	CASNRANYGYTF
TRBJ1-2	TRBV7-2	CASSPRKDLNYGYTF
TRBJ1-1	TRBV6-5	CASSYSKGIRTEAFF
TRBJ1-2	TRBV9	CASSVAGQAVRGYTF
TRBJ2-2	TRBV29-1	CSATGTPSGTGELFF
TRBJ2-3	TRBV7-9	CASSGGGRTDTQYF
TRBJ2-3	TRBV6-6	CASSFGVVAGTDTQYF
TRBJ1-1	TRBV28	CASSFGGKGTEAFF
TRBJ2-2	TRBV5-6	CASSLRDYYTGELFF
TRBJ1-1	TRBV27	CASSFFQGSNTEAFF
TRBJ2-3	TRBV11-3	CASSSRDSGIDTQYF
TRBJ2-7	TRBV11-2	CASSSKGQGKPYEQYF
TRBJ1-3	TRBV19	CASTERGQLDTIYF
TRBJ2-7	TRBV6-6	CASLVSGTTPYEQYF